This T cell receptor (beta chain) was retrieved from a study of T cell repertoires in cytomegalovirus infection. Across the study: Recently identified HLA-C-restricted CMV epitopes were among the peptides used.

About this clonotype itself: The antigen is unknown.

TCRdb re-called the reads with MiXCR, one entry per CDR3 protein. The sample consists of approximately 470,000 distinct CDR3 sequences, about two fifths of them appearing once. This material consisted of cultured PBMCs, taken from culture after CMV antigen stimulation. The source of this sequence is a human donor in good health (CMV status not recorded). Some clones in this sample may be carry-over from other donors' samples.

In nucleotides, the CDR3 is TGTGCCAGCTCACCACCGGGTCCGGGCGATCAGCCCCAGCATTTT. The encoded protein is CASSPPGPGDQPQHF. The J gene is TRBJ1-5, the V gene TRBV18; D gene ambiguous. V was cut by 0 bases and J by 5 bases, with 11 bases left in between. Germline values: CDR1 KGHSH, CDR2 LQKENI. The length of the CDR3 is 15 residues. The full variable domain, its missing parts supplied by reference TRBV18 and TRBJ1-5, is NAGVMQNPRHLVRRRGQEARLRCSPMKGHSHVYWYRQLPEEGLKFMVYLQKENIIDESGMPKERFSAEFPKEGPSILRIQQVVRGDSAAYFCASSPPGPGDQPQHFGDGTRLSIL.